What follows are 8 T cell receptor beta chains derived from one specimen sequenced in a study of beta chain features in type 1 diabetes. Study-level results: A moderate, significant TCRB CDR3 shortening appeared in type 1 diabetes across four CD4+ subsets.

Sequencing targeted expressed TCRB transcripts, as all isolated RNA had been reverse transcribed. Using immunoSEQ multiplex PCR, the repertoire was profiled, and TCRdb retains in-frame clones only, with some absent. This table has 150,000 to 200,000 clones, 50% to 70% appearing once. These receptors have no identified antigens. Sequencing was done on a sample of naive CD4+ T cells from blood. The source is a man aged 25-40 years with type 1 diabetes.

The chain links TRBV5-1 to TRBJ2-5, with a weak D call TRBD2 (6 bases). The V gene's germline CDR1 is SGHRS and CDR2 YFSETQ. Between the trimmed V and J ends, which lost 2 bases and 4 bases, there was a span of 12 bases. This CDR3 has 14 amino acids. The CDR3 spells CASSLWTGAETQYF. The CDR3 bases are TGCGCCAGCAGCTTATGGACGGGAGCAGAGACCCAGTACTTC.

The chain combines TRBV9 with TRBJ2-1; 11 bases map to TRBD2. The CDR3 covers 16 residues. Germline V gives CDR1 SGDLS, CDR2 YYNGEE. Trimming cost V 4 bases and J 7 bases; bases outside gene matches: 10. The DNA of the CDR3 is TGTGCCAGCAGCAGGGACGGGACTAGCGGTAGGAATGAGCAGTTCTTC. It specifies CASSRDGTSGRNEQFF.

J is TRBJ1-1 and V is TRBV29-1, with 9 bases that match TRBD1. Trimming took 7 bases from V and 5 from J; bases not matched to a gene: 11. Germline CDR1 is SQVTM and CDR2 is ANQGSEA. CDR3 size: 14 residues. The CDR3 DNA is TGCAGCGCAGACAAGGGACAGGGTGAGACTGAAGCTTTCTTT. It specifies CSADKGQGETEAFF.

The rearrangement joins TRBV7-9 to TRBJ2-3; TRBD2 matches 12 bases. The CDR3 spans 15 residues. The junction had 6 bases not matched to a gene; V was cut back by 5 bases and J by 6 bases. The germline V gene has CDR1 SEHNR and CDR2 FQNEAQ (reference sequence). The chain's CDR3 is CASSPLTSGGDTQYF. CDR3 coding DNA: TGTGCCAGCAGCCCTCTGACTAGCGGGGGCGATACGCAGTATTTT. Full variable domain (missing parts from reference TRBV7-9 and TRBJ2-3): DTGVSQNPRHKITKRGQNVTFRCDPISEHNRLYWYRQTLGQGPEFLTYFQNEAQLEKSRLLSDRFSAERPKGSFSTLEIQRTEQGDSAMYLCASSPLTSGGDTQYFGPGTRLTVL.

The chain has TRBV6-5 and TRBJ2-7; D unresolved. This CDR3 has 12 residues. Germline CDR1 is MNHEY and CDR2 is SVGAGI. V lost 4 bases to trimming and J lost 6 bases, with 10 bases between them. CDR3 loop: CASSSQTAEQYF. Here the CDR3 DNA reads TGTGCCAGCAGTTCCCAGACGGCCGAGCAGTACTTC.

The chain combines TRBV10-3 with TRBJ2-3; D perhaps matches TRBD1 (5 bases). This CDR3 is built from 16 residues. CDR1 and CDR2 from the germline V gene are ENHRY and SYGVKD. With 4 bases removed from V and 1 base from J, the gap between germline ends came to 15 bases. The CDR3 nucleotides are TGTGCCATCAGTGGCCGGCCAGGGTTAGGCACAGATACGCAGTATTTT. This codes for CAISGRPGLGTDTQYF.

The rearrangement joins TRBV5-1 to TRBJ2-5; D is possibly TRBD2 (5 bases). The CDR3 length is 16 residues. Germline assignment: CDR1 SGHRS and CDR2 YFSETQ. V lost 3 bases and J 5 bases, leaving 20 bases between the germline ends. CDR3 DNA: TGCGCCAGCAGCTCCGGTCTAGCAGAAGGATTGGAGACCCAGTACTTC. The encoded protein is CASSSGLAEGLETQYF.

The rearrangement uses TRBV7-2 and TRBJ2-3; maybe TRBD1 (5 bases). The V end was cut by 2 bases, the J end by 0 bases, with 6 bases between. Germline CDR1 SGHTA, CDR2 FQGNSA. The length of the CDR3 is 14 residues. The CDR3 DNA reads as TGTGCCAGCAGCTTAAGACAGAGCACAGATACGCAGTATTTT. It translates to CASSLRQSTDTQYF.